Sequencing of this TCR beta chain was carried out in a study of cytomegalovirus exposure and HLA in healthy donors. Study background: For the approximately 420 genotyped donors, 65% to 90% fell within the Caucasian-associated ancestry cluster. General study findings and limits: The study put around 180 TCR beta chains on its list as cytomegalovirus-associated. What TCR beta sequences reportedly achieved was accurate prediction of HLA-A and HLA-B alleles in most subjects.

The PCR made use of 60 Vbeta and 13 Jbeta primers. In the original processing: Later work found 74 million or so unique TCR beta chains, with about 10 million shared. Method: immunoSEQ multiplex PCR; TCRdb's copy keeps in-frame clones and lacks some. V, J and clone size were drawn from that table, and D and trimming were deduced from the DNA. The repertoire has around 120,000 clones, around 76% of them found once; the top ten carry around 2%. Details on this clone: Its antigen is still unknown.

Sequenced: PBMCs. This clonotype was sampled from a woman in her forties or fifties in good health and CMV-seronegative.

CDR3: CASSYVRGQDGYTF. In DNA, the CDR3 is TGTGCCAGCAGTTACGTCAGGGGGCAGGATGGCTACACCTTC. This chain connects TRBV6-6 to TRBJ1-2, with 8 bases matching TRBD1. Trimming removed 2 bases from V and 6 bases from J; junction bases left unmatched: 5. The CDR3 covers 14 residues. Looked up from germline, CDR1 is MNHNY and CDR2 is SVGAGI (reference sequence).